Listed here are 10 T cell receptor beta chains from one sample, sequenced in a study of blood T cells in healthy people across ages. Using a J-beta primer mix together with a sample-barcoded 5' primer, a second PCR was run for roughly 7 to 11 cycles. TCRdb reanalysed the 5' RACE reads using MiXCR and keeps one entry per CDR3 protein. The repertoire holds 800,000 or so distinct CDR3 sequences, with 46% as singletons. The sample consisted of blood. The receptors here all came from a man at least 80 years old in good health.

This clonotype has only a few counts. DNA of the CDR3: TGTGCCAGCAGCTTCCAAGGACTAGCGGGAGGGGCAGATACGCAGTATTTT. It codes for CASSFQGLAGGADTQYF. The chain links TRBV7-9 to TRBJ2-3; 15 positions agree with TRBD2. V lost 3 bases, J lost 4 bases, and 5 bases stayed unmatched. The CDR3 totals 17 residues. CDR1 and CDR2 from the germline V gene are SEHNR and FQNEAQ (reference sequence).

The chain couples TRBV5-1 to TRBJ2-7, with D possibly TRBD2 on 5 matching bases. The V gene lost 6 bases and the J gene lost 0 bases, with 16 bases spanning the gap. Germline V lookup: CDR1 SGHRS, CDR2 YFSETQ. The CDR3 totals 15 residues. The CDR3 here is CASMVSAGSSYEQYF. The CDR3 DNA is TGCGCCAGCATGGTATCGGCTGGGAGCTCCTACGAGCAGTACTTC.

This chain joins TRBV29-1 and TRBJ1-1; 8 bases map to TRBD1. Looked up from germline, CDR1 is SQVTM and CDR2 is ANQGSEA. The CDR3 loop spans 13 amino acids. With V trimmed by 8 bases and J by 1 base, 6 bases remained unmatched. The CDR3 is CSPSRGPNTEAFF. CDR3 nucleotide sequence: TGCAGCCCTTCCAGGGGGCCGAACACTGAAGCTTTCTTT.

This chain uses TRBV20-1 with TRBJ2-3, with 10 bases lining up with TRBD2. The length of the CDR3 is 18 residues. Germline V gives CDR1 DFQATT, CDR2 SNEGSKA (reference sequence). The ends lost 6 bases at V and 0 bases at J; junction bases unmatched: 15. The CDR3 DNA reads TGCAGTGCCTCAAGCGCTAGCGGGAGTACCCCTAGCACAGATACGCAGTATTTT. Encoded protein: CSASSASGSTPSTDTQYF.

The chain combines TRBV28 with TRBJ1-6, with TRBD1 identical over 10 bases. V was clipped by 5 bases and J by 9 bases; unmatched bases: 4. The V gene's germline CDR1 is MDHEN and CDR2 SYDVKM. The CDR3 has 14 amino acids. Written as DNA, the CDR3 is TGTGCCAGCAGTCCCTGGGACAGGGGTTCACCCCTCCACTTT. It yields the protein CASSPWDRGSPLHF. The full variable domain, with the rest looked up from reference TRBV28 and TRBJ1-6, is DVKVTQSSRYLVKRTGEKVFLECVQDMDHENMFWYRQDPGLGLRLIYFSYDVKMKEKGDIPEGYSVSREKKERFSLILESASTNQTSMYLCASSPWDRGSPLHFGNGTRLTVT.

Concerning this clonotype itself: This clone may be a read error of a much larger clone one base away. The CDR3 DNA is TGTGCCAGCAACGGAGCGGGAGAGGGCTACAATGAGCAGTACTTC. Translation: CASNGAGEGYNEQYF. V is TRBV6-2 or TRBV6-3 and J is TRBJ2-7; 8 bases fit TRBD2. CDR1 and CDR2 from the germline V gene are MNHEY and SVGEGT. This CDR3 is 15 amino acids long. V lost 7 bases, J lost 7 bases, and 15 bases stayed unmatched.

This clonotype was seen once. V usage is TRBV4-3 and J usage is TRBJ2-7, with 7 nucleotides matching TRBD2. TRBJ2-5 explains the end of the DNA better; the J call may be wrong. This CDR3 comprises 16 residues. CDR1 and CDR2 (germline): LGHNA, YSLEER. The CDR3 region is CASSQETGGLRETQYF. CDR3 DNA: TGCGCCAGCAGCCAAGAAACCGGGGGGTTGAGAGAGACCCAGTACTTC.

This chain uses TRBV13 with TRBJ2-5; TRBD2 might be the D (5 bases). This CDR3 spans 13 amino acids. Germline V gene lookup returns CDR1 PRHDT and CDR2 FYEKMQ (reference sequence). The V end was cut by 6 bases, the J end by 2 bases, with 10 bases between. CDR3 sequence: CASRRADQETQYF. The CDR3, as DNA: TGTGCCAGCAGGAGAGCGGATCAAGAGACCCAGTACTTC.

Only a few counts were recorded for this clonotype. The CDR3 coding sequence is TGTGCCAGCAGCTTAGTTCTCGGGAGGGCTTCCACAGATACGCAGTATTTT. Its translation is CASSLVLGRASTDTQYF. The chain is built from TRBV7-2 and TRBJ2-3, with 8 positions matching TRBD2. The germline gives CDR1 SGHTA, CDR2 FQGNSA. This CDR3 comprises 17 residues. V dropped 1 base and J dropped 2; count of bases not matched to a gene: 8.

In the case of this clonotype: At one of its ends the junction is not consistent with the germline gene, which may arise from a read error. The gene calls are TRBV5-1 and TRBJ2-7, with TRBD2 matching 10 bases. Germline CDR1 SGHRS, CDR2 YFSETQ. CDR3 length equals 15 residues. The CDR3 sequence is CASSLVGLAPNEQYF. The CDR3 DNA follows: TGCGCCAGCAGTTTGGTGGGACTAGCGCCCAACGAGCAGTACTTC.